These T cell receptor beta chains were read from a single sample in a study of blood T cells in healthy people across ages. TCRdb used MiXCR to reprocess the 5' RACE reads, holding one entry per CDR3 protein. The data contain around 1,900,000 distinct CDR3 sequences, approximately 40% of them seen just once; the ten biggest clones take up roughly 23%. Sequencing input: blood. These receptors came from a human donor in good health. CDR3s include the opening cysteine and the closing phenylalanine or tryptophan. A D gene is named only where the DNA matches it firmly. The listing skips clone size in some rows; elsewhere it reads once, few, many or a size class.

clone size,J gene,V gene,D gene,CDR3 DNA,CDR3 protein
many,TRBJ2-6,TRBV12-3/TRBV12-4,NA,TGTGCCAGCAGTTTGGAGGGGGCCAACGTCCTGACTTTC,CASSLEGANVLTF
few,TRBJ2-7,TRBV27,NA,TGTGCCAGCAGCAGAACCGACGGACGGAACTACGAGCAGTACTTC,CASSRTDGRNYEQYF
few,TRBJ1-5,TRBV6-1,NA,TGTGCCAGCAGCGACCCGGAGGGCCTGCGCAATCAGCCCCAGCATTTT,CASSDPEGLRNQPQHF
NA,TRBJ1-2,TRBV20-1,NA,TGCAGTGGCTCCGTTGGGGGGGCCTATGGCTACACCTTC,CSGSVGGAYGYTF
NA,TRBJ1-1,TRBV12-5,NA,TGTGCTAGTGGTTACCTATCCGGGACACAGGAAGCTTTCTTT,CASGYLSGTQEAFF
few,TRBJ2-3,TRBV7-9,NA,TGTGCCAGCAGCTCTCGGACGGACATGAGCACAGATACGCAGTATTTT,CASSSRTDMSTDTQYF
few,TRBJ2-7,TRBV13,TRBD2,TGTGCCAGCAGCTTAAGCGGGGAAACCTACGAGCAGTACTTC,CASSLSGETYEQYF
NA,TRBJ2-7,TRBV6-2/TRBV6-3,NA,TGTGCCAGCAGTTACTCTTTTACGGACAGATCCTCCTACGAGCAGTACTTC,CASSYSFTDRSSYEQYF
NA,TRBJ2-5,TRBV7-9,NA,TGTGCCAGCAGCTTAGTAATTTCCCCAGAGACCCAGTACTTC,CASSLVISPETQYF
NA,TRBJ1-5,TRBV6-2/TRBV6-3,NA,TGTGCCAGCAGTTCCCCCGGGAGTCCGCCCCAGCATTTT,CASSSPGSPPQHF
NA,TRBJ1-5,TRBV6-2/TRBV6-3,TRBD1,TGTGCCAGCAGTTACCCCGGGACAGGGAGCAATCAGCCCCAGCATTTT,CASSYPGTGSNQPQHF
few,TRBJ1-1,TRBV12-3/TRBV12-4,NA,TGTGCCAGCTCCCGAGGGGGGTCGGCTGGAGCTTTCTTT,CASSRGGSAGAFF
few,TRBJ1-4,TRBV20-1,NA,TGCAGTGCTCATTGGACCCATGCAACTAATGAAAAACTGTTTTTT,CSAHWTHATNEKLFF
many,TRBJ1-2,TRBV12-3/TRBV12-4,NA,TGTGCCAGCAGTTTTGCAGGAGGGTATGGCTACACCTTC,CASSFAGGYGYTF
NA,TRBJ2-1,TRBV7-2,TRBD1,TGTGCCAGCAGCTTAGGCAGGGGGCTTATGTACGAGCAGTTCTTC,CASSLGRGLMYEQFF
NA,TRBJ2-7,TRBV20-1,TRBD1,TGCAGTGCCCAGGACAGGTTCGCGGTCGAGCAGTACTTC,CSAQDRFAVEQYF
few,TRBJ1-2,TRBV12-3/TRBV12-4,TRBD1,TGTGCCAGCAGTTTAGTATCTGGGACAGGGGACTATGGCTACACCTTC,CASSLVSGTGDYGYTF
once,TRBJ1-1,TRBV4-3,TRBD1,TGCGCCAGCAGCCAAGGGACAGGGGGGACGAACACTGAAGCTTTCTTT,CASSQGTGGTNTEAFF
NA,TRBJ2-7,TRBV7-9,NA,TGTGCCAGCAGCTTAGGGGTATTTCCCTACGAGCAGTACTTC,CASSLGVFPYEQYF
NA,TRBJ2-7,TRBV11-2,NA,TGTGCCAGCAGCTTAGATCGATACCACACCTACGAGCAGTACTTC,CASSLDRYHTYEQYF
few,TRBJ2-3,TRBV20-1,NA,TGCAGTGCTAGTTCTCTTCGGGGCACAGATACGCAGTATTTT,CSASSLRGTDTQYF
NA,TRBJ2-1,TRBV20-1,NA,TGCAGTGCAGAACCCTTCGGGTTGGGGAGTTACAATGAGCAGTTCTTC,CSAEPFGLGSYNEQFF
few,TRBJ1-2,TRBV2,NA,TGTGCCAGCAGTGAATCGGGGTTCTATGGCTACACCTTC,CASSESGFYGYTF
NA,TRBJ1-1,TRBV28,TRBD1,TGTGCCAGCAGTTTACAGGGGGGAGGTAATGAAGCTTTCTTT,CASSLQGGGNEAFF
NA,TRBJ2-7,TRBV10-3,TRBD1,TGTACCATCAGTGAGCCGATGACAGGGATCGACGAGCAGTACTTC,CTISEPMTGIDEQYF
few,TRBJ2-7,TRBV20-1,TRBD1,TGCAGTGCTAGGGAGACAGGGGATATTAACTACGAGCAGTACTTC,CSARETGDINYEQYF
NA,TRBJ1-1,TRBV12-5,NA,TGTGCTAGTGGTTTGGGGTGGGCTGAAGCTTTCTTT,CASGLGWAEAFF
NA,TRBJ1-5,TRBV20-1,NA,TGCAGTGCTAGAGATCTTGGTGGTCAGCCCCAGCATTTT,CSARDLGGQPQHF
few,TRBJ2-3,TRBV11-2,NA,TGTGCCAGCAGCTCCGATTGGGGGGATACGCAGTATTTT,CASSSDWGDTQYF
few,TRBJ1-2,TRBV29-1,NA,TGCAGCGCGGAGGCTGAGTATGGCTACACCTTC,CSAEAEYGYTF
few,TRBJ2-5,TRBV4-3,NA,TGCGCCAGCAGCCAAGATTGGCCGGCCATCCAAGAGACCCAGTACTTC,CASSQDWPAIQETQYF
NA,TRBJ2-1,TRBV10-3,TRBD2,TGTGCCATCAGTGAGTCGCCTAGCGGGGGGAAATACAATGAGCAGTTCTTC,CAISESPSGGKYNEQFF
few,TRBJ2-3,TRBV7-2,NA,TGTGCCAGCAGCCCATCGGGACCCCGAACCGTAGATACGCAGTATTTT,CASSPSGPRTVDTQYF
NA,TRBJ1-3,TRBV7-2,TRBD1,TGCGCCAGCAGCTTACAGGGGGGATCTGGAAACACCATATATTTT,CASSLQGGSGNTIYF
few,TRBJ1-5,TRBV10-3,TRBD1,TGTGCCATCAGTGAAGGGACAGGGGATCAGCCCCAGCATTTT,CAISEGTGDQPQHF
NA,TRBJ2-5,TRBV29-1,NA,TGCAGCGCTATACAGGCTCCTCAAGAGACCCAGTACTTC,CSAIQAPQETQYF
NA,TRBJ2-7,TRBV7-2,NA,TGTGCCAGCAGCCCATATACAGGGAACGAGCAGTACTTC,CASSPYTGNEQYF
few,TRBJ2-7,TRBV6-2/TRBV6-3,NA,TGTGCCAGCAGTCGGGAAAGAGGGTACGAGCAGTACTTC,CASSRERGYEQYF
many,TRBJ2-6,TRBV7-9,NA,TGTGCCATCGCAATCAGGTCTGGGGCCAACGTCCTGACTTTC,CAIAIRSGANVLTF
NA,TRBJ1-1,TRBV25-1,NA,TGTGCCAGCAGTCGGGGGGCAGGACTTGAAGCTTTCTTT,CASSRGAGLEAFF
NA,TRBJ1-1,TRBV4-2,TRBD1,TGTGCCAGCTTCTCAGGGGGCGGCACTGAAGCTTTCTTT,CASFSGGGTEAFF
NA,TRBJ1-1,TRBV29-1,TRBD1,TGCAGCGTTTTTTCCGGGACAGGGGGGGAAAAAGCTTTCTTT,CSVFSGTGGEKAFF
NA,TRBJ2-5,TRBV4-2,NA,TGTGCCAGCAGCCAGAAAATGTCAAGCTACCAAGAGACCCAGTACTTC,CASSQKMSSYQETQYF
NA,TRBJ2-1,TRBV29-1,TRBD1,TGCAGCGGGGCAGGGGGCGACGACAATGAGCAGTTCTTC,CSGAGGDDNEQFF
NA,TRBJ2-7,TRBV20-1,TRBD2,TGCAGTGCTATTGCTAGCGGGGTCTACGAGCAGTACTTC,CSAIASGVYEQYF
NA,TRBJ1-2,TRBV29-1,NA,TGCAGCGTTGAGTCGGCTTGGACCTACACCTTC,CSVESAWTYTF
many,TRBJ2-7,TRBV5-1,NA,TGCGCCAGCAGCTTGGGGGCAGGGTCCTCCTACGAGCAGTACTTC,CASSLGAGSSYEQYF
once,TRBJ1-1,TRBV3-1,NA,TGTGCCAGCAGCCAAGGTACGGCCGCAGGTCGGGGAACTGAAGCTTTCTTT,CASSQGTAAGRGTEAFF
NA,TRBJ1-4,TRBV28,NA,TGTGCCAGCAGTCCTGACGGACTATCAACAACTAATGAAAAACGGTTTTTT,CASSPDGLSTTNEKRFF
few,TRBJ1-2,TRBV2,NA,TGTGCCAGCAGTGGTTGGGGGGCCAACTATGGCTACACCTTC,CASSGWGANYGYTF
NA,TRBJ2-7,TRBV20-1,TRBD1,TGCAGTGCTTCCAAGACAGGGGAAGGCGACGAGCAGTACTTC,CSASKTGEGDEQYF
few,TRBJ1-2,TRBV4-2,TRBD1,TGTGCCAGCAGCCCCAGGACAGGTTGGGCTAACTATGGCTACACCTTC,CASSPRTGWANYGYTF